Each of the 27 T cell receptor beta chains below was sequenced from the same sample in a study of T-cell memory formation after mild COVID-19. TCRdb processed the 5' RACE reads anew with MiXCR; each CDR3 protein has one entry. The sample includes 360,000 or so distinct CDR3 sequences, around 27% of them seen just once. Sequences were obtained from PBMCs or a T cell subset sorted from them (not recorded which). The receptors were sampled from an adult woman who had mild COVID-19 (a few samples of this study predate the infection). Cell type and time point are not known.

The chain carries TRBV24-1 and TRBJ2-5; D assignment may be TRBD1 or TRBD2 (5 bases each). V dropped 9 bases and J dropped 0 bases, with 7 bases sitting between them. The CDR3 spans 12 residues. CDR1 is KGHDR and CDR2 is SFDVKD in the germline V gene. CDR3 bases: TGTGCCACCGGGACGGACCAAGAGACCCAGTACTTC. Its translation is CATGTDQETQYF.

The chain's CDR3 is CASSYTGMVEAFF. The CDR3 region has the DNA TGTGCCAGCAGTTACACAGGGATGGTTGAAGCTTTCTTT. This chain connects TRBV6-2 or TRBV6-3 to TRBJ1-1, with D maybe TRBD1 (6 bases). The CDR3 extends over 13 amino acids. The ends were cut back, 2 bases at V and 7 bases at J, with 11 bases in the middle. The germline CDR1 and CDR2 sequences are MNHEY and SVGEGT.

The rearrangement uses TRBV20-1 and TRBJ2-7; 8 nucleotides align to TRBD2. The CDR3 contains 14 residues. Germline V gene data show CDR1 as DFQATT and CDR2 as SNEGSKA (reference sequence). Trimming took 4 bases from V and 4 from J; bases not matched to a gene: 9. The DNA for the CDR3 is TGCAGTGCTACCAGCCGGGGGGGTAGGTACGAGCAGTACTTC. Translating gives CSATSRGGRYEQYF.

In this sample, this clonotype turned up a few times. The rearrangement uses TRBV7-8 and TRBJ2-3; tentative D call: TRBD2 (7 bases). The ends were cut back, 5 bases at V and 3 bases at J, with 18 bases in the middle. CDR1 SGHVS and CDR2 FQNEAQ come from the germline V gene. The CDR3 consists of 16 residues. Here the CDR3 DNA reads TGTGCCAGCAGCGCCTCCCGGGGGGCTGGGACAGATACGCAGTATTTT. This translates into CASSASRGAGTDTQYF.

The chain recombines TRBV9 with TRBJ1-4, with D uncertain. The ends were cut back, 4 bases at V and 3 bases at J, with 13 bases in the middle. The CDR3 loop spans 15 amino acids. The germline gives CDR1 SGDLS, CDR2 YYNGEE. CDR3 region: CASSPRGSANEKLFF. The CDR3 nucleotides are TGTGCCAGCAGCCCACGGGGTTCGGCTAATGAAAAACTGTTTTTT.

This clonotype has a handful of counts. The chain has TRBV20-1 and TRBJ2-3, with a weak D call TRBD1 (5 bases). V was trimmed by 0 bases and J by 6 bases, leaving 10 bases between them. This CDR3 spans 13 amino acids. Germline V gene lookup returns CDR1 DFQATT and CDR2 SNEGSKA (reference sequence). CDR3 region: CSARDGAKDTQYF. The CDR3 DNA is TGCAGTGCTAGAGATGGGGCGAAGGATACGCAGTATTTT.

The gene calls are TRBV7-9 and TRBJ1-4, with D uncertain. The V end lost 1 base, the J end lost 8 bases, and 8 bases lay between the germline ends. The CDR3 has 13 residues. Looked up from germline, CDR1 is SEHNR and CDR2 is FQNEAQ (reference sequence). DNA for the CDR3: TGTGCCAGCAGCTTAGTTGCGGAGGAAAAACTGTTTTTT. It is translated as CASSLVAEEKLFF.

The table lists this clonotype with a few counts. The chain links TRBV7-8 to TRBJ2-7, with D perhaps matching TRBD1 (6 bases). Germline lookup yields CDR1 SGHVS and CDR2 FQNEAQ. V lost 2 bases to trimming and J lost 0 bases, with 11 bases between them. The length of the CDR3 is 15 residues. CDR3 nucleotides: TGTGCCAGCAGCTTAACCCGGACAGACTCCTACGAGCAGTACTTC. Its translation is CASSLTRTDSYEQYF.

This clonotype appeared once. CDR3 nucleotide sequence: TGTGCCAGCAGCTTATGGCCCTCACCGCAATTGGATGAGCAGTTCTTC. Translated: CASSLWPSPQLDEQFF. This rearrangement joins TRBV7-2 to TRBJ2-1, with D unresolved. Germline loops: CDR1 SGHTA, CDR2 FQGNSA. CDR3 size: 16 residues. V shed 2 bases and J shed 8 bases, with 19 bases lying between them.

CDR3 bases: TGTGCCAGCAGCCAAGACCCACAGCTAATAACTAGCACAGATACGCAGTATTTT. Translation gives CASSQDPQLITSTDTQYF. This sequence joins TRBV3-1 and TRBJ2-3, with D uncertain. Germline CDR1 reads LGHDT; CDR2 reads YNNKEL (reference sequence). Trimming pared 0 bases from V and 0 bases from J, leaving 16 bases between. This CDR3 has 18 residues.

This chain links TRBV3-1 with TRBJ1-6; no definite D call. The V gene's germline CDR1 is LGHDT and CDR2 YNNKEL (reference sequence). There are 14 residues in the CDR3. With 4 bases removed from V and 7 bases from J, the gap between germline ends came to 11 bases. The DNA of the CDR3 is TGTGCCAGCAGCCTCAGTGGTGGCAATTCACCCCTCCACTTT. This translates into CASSLSGGNSPLHF. The full variable domain, rest sourced from reference TRBV3-1 and TRBJ1-6, is DTAVSQTPKYLVTQMGNDKSIKCEQNLGHDTMYWYKQDSKKFLKIMFSYNNKELIINETVPNRFSPKSPDKAHLNLHINSLELGDSAVYFCASSLSGGNSPLHFGNGTRLTVT.

V usage is TRBV20-1 and J usage is TRBJ1-1; D is ambiguous. Germline CDR1 is DFQATT and CDR2 is SNEGSKA (reference sequence). The CDR3 covers 15 residues. Trimming took 0 bases from V and 7 from J, leaving 18 bases between them. CDR3 DNA: TGCAGTGCTAGAGAAACCCGGGCAGGAGCCATTGAAGCTTTCTTT. Translation gives CSARETRAGAIEAFF.

This clonotype was found a few times. The chain is built from TRBV18 and TRBJ2-7; weak D call: TRBD2 (6 bases). The germline CDR1 and CDR2 sequences are KGHSH and LQKENI. The CDR3 sequence is 17 residues long. Trimming removed 1 base from V and 2 bases from J, with 18 bases in between. The CDR3 bases are TGTGCCAGCTCACCACTATCCCGGAGGGTAGGGACCTACGAGCAGTACTTC. Protein sequence: CASSPLSRRVGTYEQYF. Together with reference TRBV18 and TRBJ2-7, the CDR3 gives the full variable domain: NAGVMQNPRHLVRRRGQEARLRCSPMKGHSHVYWYRQLPEEGLKFMVYLQKENIIDESGMPKERFSAEFPKEGPSILRIQQVVRGDSAAYFCASSPLSRRVGTYEQYFGPGTRLTVT.

The rearrangement links TRBV6-2 or TRBV6-3 to TRBJ1-1; 9 nucleotides align to TRBD1. There are 17 residues in the CDR3. CDR1 and CDR2 (germline): MNHEY, SVGEGT. The V segment lost 0 bases and the J segment 1 base; nucleotides outside the gene matches: 6. Written as DNA, the CDR3 is TGTGCCAGCAGTTACTCAGGCGGGACAGGGTCGAACACTGAAGCTTTCTTT. Amino acids: CASSYSGGTGSNTEAFF.

This clonotype has more than one count but fewer than ten. The V and J genes are TRBV3-1 and TRBJ2-3, with D unclear. CDR3 length: 16 residues. Trimming cost V 1 base and J 2 bases, with 13 bases left between them. The germline gives CDR1 LGHDT, CDR2 YNNKEL (reference sequence). CDR3 nucleotides: TGTGCCAGCAGCCAAGCCCCTGGGATATTCACAGATACGCAGTATTTT. Translation: CASSQAPGIFTDTQYF.

The gene calls are TRBV6-4 and TRBJ1-2, with D uncertain. This CDR3 is 14 amino acids long. CDR1 MRHNA and CDR2 SNTAGT come from the germline V gene. The V end was cut by 1 base, the J end by 4 bases, with 10 bases between. The CDR3 loop is CASSDWAGSYGYTF. CDR3 DNA: TGTGCCAGCAGTGACTGGGCCGGTTCCTATGGCTACACCTTC.

The chain combines TRBV7-9 with TRBJ2-7; 8 bases agree with TRBD2. V trimming: 3 bases; J trimming: 1 base; junction bases outside the gene matches: 11. The CDR3 is 17 residues long. Germline CDR1 and CDR2: SEHNR and FQNEAQ (reference sequence). The CDR3 nucleotides are TGTGCCAGCAGCTTGTTTACGGCGGGAGGACGGTCCTACGAGCAGTACTTC. Translation: CASSLFTAGGRSYEQYF.

V gene TRBV7-2 combines with J gene TRBJ2-7; 8 bases line up with TRBD1. CDR3 length: 16 amino acids. Germline lookup yields CDR1 SGHTA and CDR2 FQGNSA. Trimming removed 0 bases from V and 5 bases from J; junction bases left unmatched: 9. The CDR3 DNA reads as TGTGCCAGCAGCTTAGCGAGTACAGGGGGTCGAGACGAGCAGTACTTC. Translation gives CASSLASTGGRDEQYF.

The chain combines TRBV12-3 or TRBV12-4 with TRBJ1-4, with TRBD1 matching 7 bases. After removal of 6 bases from V and 8 bases from J, the junction contained 12 bases not matched to a gene. This CDR3 contains 15 residues. The CDR3, as DNA: TGTGCCAGCAGATCTGGACAGGCAGCAAGGGAAAAACTGTTTTTT. This sequence encodes CASRSGQAAREKLFF.

This clonotype was observed once. The chain has TRBV10-1 and TRBJ1-1; D perhaps matches TRBD1 (6 bases). V was pared by 10 bases and J by 3 bases, with 15 bases between. CDR1 WNHNN and CDR2 SYGVQD come from the germline V gene (reference sequence). The CDR3 is made up of 13 amino acids. For the CDR3, the DNA is TGCGCCACCAAACCGGGGGCGGACACTGAAGCTTTCTTT. It translates to CATKPGADTEAFF.

This chain uses TRBV7-9 with TRBJ1-1, with TRBD1 matching over 7 bases. CDR1 and CDR2 (germline): SEHNR, FQNEAQ (reference sequence). The ends lost 3 bases at V and 2 bases at J; junction bases unmatched: 6. The CDR3 length is 15 residues. CDR3 in amino acids: CASSFSGGINTEAFF. The CDR3 nucleotides are TGTGCCAGCAGCTTCTCAGGGGGTATTAACACTGAAGCTTTCTTT.

Only a few counts were recorded for this clonotype. This chain joins TRBV5-1 and TRBJ2-5, with D tentatively TRBD1 or TRBD2 (6 bases each). Germline V gene data show CDR1 as SGHRS and CDR2 as YFSETQ. Between the trimmed V and J ends, which lost 2 bases and 4 bases, there was a span of 15 bases. The CDR3 totals 15 residues. CDR3 residues: CASSFPKGGTETQYF. The DNA for the CDR3 is TGCGCCAGCAGCTTCCCCAAAGGGGGGACAGAGACCCAGTACTTC.

This clonotype appeared a few times. The chain recombines TRBV20-1 with TRBJ2-5; 7 bases line up with TRBD2. V lost 1 base to trimming and J lost 0 bases; unmatched junction nucleotides: 8. Germline values: CDR1 DFQATT, CDR2 SNEGSKA (reference sequence). The CDR3 sequence is 16 residues long. CDR3 in amino acids: CSARVSRAGNQETQYF. CDR3 DNA sequence: TGCAGTGCTAGAGTTTCAAGAGCGGGGAACCAAGAGACCCAGTACTTC.

The J gene is TRBJ2-7, the V gene TRBV12-3 or TRBV12-4; TRBD2 aligns across 8 bases. This CDR3 has 13 residues. With 7 bases clipped from V and 7 bases from J, the junction kept 9 bases outside the gene matches. CDR3 sequence (DNA): TGTGCCAGCACAAGCGGGGGCGCGGGGGAGCAGTACTTC. Translating gives CASTSGGAGEQYF.

The rearrangement links TRBV5-1 to TRBJ2-3; D gene unclear. Trimming removed 1 base from V and 2 bases from J, with 14 bases in between. From germline, CDR1 is SGHRS and CDR2 YFSETQ. The CDR3 is 16 amino acids. Written as DNA, the CDR3 is TGCGCCAGCAGCTTGTCTCGCGTGGGGTCCACAGATACGCAGTATTTT. This translates into CASSLSRVGSTDTQYF.

In this sample, this clonotype turned up a few times. The rearrangement links TRBV5-6 to TRBJ2-1, with D hard to call. The CDR3 spans 13 residues. CDR1 is SGHDT and CDR2 is YYEEEE in the germline V gene. V lost 1 base, J lost 0 bases, and 2 bases lay in between. CDR3 amino acids: CASSLNSYNEQFF. In DNA form, the CDR3 reads TGTGCCAGCAGCTTGAACTCCTACAATGAGCAGTTCTTC.

The chain has TRBV11-2 and TRBJ1-2, with 8 bases lining up with TRBD1. Germline V lookup: CDR1 SGHAT, CDR2 FQNNGV. The CDR3 runs 16 residues. V lost 5 bases, J lost 4 bases, and 12 bases stayed unmatched. DNA of the CDR3: TGTGCCAGCAGCCAGACCGGACAGGGAGCCCTCTATGGCTACACCTTC. Its protein product is CASSQTGQGALYGYTF.